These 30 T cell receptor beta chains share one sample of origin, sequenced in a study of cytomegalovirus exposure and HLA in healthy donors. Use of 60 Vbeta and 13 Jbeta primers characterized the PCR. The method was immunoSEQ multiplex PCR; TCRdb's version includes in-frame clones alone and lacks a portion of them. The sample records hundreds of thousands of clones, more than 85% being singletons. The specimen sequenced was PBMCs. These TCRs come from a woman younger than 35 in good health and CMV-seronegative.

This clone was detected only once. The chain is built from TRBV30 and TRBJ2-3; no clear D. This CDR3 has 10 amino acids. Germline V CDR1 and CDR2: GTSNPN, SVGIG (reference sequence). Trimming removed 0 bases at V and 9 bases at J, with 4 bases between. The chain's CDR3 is CAWSVETQYF. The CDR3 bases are TGTGCCTGGAGTGTAGAGACGCAGTATTTT. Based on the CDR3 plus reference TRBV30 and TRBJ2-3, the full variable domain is SQTIHQWPATLVQPVGSPLSLECTVEGTSNPNLYWYRQAAGRGLQLLFYSVGIGQISSEVPQNLSASRPQDRQFILSSKKLLLSDSGFYLCAWSVETQYFGPGTRLTVL.

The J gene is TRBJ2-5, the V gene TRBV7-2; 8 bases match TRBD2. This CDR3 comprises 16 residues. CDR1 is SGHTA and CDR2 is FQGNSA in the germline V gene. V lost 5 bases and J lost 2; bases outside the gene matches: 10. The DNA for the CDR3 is TGTGCCAGCAGCCCTAGTTGGGGACTAGGGCAAGAGACCCAGTACTTC. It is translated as CASSPSWGLGQETQYF.

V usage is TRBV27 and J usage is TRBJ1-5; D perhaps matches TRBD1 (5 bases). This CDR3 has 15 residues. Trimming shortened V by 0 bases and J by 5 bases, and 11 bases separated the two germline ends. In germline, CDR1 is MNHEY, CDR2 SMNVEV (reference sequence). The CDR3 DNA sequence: TGTGCCAGCAGTTTATCCCCGGGGGTGGATCAGCCCCAGCATTTT. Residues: CASSLSPGVDQPQHF.

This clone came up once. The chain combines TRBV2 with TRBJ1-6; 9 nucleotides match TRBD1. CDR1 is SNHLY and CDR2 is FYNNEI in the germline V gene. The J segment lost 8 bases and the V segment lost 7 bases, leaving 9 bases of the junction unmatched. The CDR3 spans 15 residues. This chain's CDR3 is CASTRDRDADSPLHF. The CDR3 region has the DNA TGTGCCAGCACTCGGGACAGGGACGCTGATTCACCCCTCCACTTT.

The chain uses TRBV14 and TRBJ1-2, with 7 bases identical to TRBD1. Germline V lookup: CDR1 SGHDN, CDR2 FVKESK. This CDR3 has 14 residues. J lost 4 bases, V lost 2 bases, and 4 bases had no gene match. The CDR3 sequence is CASSQRQGFYGYTF. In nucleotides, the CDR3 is TGTGCCAGCAGCCAAAGACAGGGTTTCTATGGCTACACCTTC.

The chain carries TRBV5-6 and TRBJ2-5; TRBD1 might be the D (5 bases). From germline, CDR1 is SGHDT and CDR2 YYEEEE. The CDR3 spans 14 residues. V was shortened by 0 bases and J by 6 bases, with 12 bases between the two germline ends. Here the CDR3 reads CASSLAAGRKTQYF. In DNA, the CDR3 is TGTGCCAGCAGCTTGGCGGCAGGGCGAAAGACCCAGTACTTC.

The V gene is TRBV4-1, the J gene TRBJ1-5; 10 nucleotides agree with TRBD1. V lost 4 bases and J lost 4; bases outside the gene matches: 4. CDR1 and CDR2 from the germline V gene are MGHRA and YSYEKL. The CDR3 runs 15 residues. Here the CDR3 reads CASSRGQGINQPQHF. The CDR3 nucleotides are TGCGCCAGCAGCCGGGGACAGGGGATAAATCAGCCCCAGCATTTT.

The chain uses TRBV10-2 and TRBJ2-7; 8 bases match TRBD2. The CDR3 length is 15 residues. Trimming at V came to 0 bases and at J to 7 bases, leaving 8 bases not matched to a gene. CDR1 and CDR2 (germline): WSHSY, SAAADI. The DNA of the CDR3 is TGCGCCAGCAGTGAGTCCTACGGGACTAGATGGGAGCAGTACTTC. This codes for CASSESYGTRWEQYF.

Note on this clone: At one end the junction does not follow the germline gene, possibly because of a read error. CDR3 coding DNA: TGTGCCAGCAGCTCTACCGTCAAGGGACTACTCTTC. Translating it yields CASSSTVKGLLF. The chain couples TRBV5-4 to TRBJ1-2, with TRBD1 as a possible D gene (5 bases). CDR1 and CDR2 from the germline V gene are SGHNT and YYREEE (reference sequence). This CDR3 has 12 residues. Filled out from reference TRBV5-4 and TRBJ1-2, the complete variable domain reads ETGVTQSPTHLIKTRGQQVTLRCSSQSGHNTVSWYQQALGQGPQFIFQYYREEENGRGNFPPRFSGLQFPNYSSELNVNALELDDSALYLCASSSTVKGLLFGSGTRLTVV.

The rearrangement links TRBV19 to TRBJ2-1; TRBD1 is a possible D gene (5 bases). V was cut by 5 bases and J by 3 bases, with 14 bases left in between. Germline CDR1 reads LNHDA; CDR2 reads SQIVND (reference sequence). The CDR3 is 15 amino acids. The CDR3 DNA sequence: TGTGCCAGTAGTCAAGACGACAGCTACTACAATGAGCAGTTCTTC. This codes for CASSQDDSYYNEQFF.

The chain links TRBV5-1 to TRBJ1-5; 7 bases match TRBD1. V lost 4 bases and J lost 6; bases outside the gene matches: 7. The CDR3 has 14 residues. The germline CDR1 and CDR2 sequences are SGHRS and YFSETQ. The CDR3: CASSATGFGQPQHF. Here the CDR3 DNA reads TGCGCCAGCAGCGCGACAGGGTTCGGTCAGCCCCAGCATTTT. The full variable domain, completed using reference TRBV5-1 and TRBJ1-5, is KAGVTQTPRYLIKTRGQQVTLSCSPISGHRSVSWYQQTPGQGLQFLFEYFSETQRNKGNFPGRFSGRQFSNSRSEMNVSTLELGDSALYLCASSATGFGQPQHFGDGTRLSIL.

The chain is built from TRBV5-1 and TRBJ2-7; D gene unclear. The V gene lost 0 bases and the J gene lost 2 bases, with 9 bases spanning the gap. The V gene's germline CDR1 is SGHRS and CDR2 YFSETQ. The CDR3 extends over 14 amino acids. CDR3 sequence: CASSLARRAYEQYF. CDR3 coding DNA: TGCGCCAGCAGCTTGGCCAGGCGCGCCTACGAGCAGTACTTC.

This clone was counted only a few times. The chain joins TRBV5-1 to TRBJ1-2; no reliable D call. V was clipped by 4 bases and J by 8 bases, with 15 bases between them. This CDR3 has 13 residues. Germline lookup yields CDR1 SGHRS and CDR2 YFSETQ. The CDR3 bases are TGCGCCAGCAGCAACCTCACGGGAGGCGGCTACACCTTC. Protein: CASSNLTGGGYTF.

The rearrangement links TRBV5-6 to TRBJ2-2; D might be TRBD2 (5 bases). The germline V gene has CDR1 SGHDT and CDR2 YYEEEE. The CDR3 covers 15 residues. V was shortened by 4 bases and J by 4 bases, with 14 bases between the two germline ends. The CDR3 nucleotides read TGTGCCAGCAGCGCACTTAGCGCGTTCACCGGGGAGCTGTTTTTT. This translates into CASSALSAFTGELFF.

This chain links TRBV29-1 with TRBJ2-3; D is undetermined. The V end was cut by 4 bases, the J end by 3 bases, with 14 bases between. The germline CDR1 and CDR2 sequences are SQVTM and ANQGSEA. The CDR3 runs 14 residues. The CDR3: CSVAPLPRTDTQYF. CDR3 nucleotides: TGCAGCGTTGCCCCTCTACCGCGTACAGATACGCAGTATTTT.

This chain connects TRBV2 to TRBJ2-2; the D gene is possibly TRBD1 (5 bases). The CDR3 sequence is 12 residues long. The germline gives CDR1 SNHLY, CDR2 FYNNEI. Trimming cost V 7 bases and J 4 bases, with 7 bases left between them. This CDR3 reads CASTGSTGELFF. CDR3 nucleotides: TGTGCCAGCACAGGGTCCACCGGGGAGCTGTTTTTT.

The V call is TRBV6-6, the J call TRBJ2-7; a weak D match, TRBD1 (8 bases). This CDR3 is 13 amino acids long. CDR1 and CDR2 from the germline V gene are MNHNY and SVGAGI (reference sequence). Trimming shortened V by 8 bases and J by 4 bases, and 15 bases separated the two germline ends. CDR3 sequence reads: CASVTGGVYEQYF. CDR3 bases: TGTGCCAGCGTAACAGGGGGGGTTTACGAGCAGTACTTC.

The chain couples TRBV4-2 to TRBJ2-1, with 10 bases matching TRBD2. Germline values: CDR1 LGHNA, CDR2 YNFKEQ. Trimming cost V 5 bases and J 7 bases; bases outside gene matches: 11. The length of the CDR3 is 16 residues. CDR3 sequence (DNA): TGTGCCAGCAGCGACGGATCTAGCGGGAGATGGAATGAGCAGTTCTTC. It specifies CASSDGSSGRWNEQFF.

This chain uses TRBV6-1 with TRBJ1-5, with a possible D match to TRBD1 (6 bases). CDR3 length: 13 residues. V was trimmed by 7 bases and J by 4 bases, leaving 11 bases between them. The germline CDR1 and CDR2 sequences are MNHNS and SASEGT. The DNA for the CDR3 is TGTGCCAGCACGAACAGGGAAAATCAGCCCCAGCATTTT. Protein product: CASTNRENQPQHF.

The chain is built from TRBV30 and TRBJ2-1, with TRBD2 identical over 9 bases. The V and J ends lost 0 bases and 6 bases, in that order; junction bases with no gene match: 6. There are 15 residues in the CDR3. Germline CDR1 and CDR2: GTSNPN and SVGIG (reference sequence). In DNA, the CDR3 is TGTGCCTGGAGTGTAGGGAGCGGGAGGTTCAATGAGCAGTTCTTC. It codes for CAWSVGSGRFNEQFF.

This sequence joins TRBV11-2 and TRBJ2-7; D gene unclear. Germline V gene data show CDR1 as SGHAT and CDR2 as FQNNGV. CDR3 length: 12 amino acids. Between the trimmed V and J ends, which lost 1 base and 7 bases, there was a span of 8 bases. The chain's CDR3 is CASSLVLWEQYF. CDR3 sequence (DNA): TGTGCCAGCAGCTTAGTCCTATGGGAGCAGTACTTC.

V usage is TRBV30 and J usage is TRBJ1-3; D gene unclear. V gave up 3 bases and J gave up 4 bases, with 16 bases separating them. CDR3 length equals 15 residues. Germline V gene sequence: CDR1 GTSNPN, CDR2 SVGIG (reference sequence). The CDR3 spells CAWSERVVEGNTIYF. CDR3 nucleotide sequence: TGTGCCTGGAGCGAGAGGGTTGTTGAGGGAAACACCATATATTTT.

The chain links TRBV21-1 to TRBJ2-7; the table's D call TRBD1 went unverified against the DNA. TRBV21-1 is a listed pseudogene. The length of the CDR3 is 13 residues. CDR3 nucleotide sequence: TGTGCCAGCAGACTCCTCGACAGTTACGAGCAGTACTTC. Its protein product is CASRLLDSYEQYF.

The CDR3 is CAISTGPSNYGYTF. The CDR3 DNA follows: TGTGCCATCAGTACAGGTCCGTCTAACTATGGCTACACCTTC. The V call is TRBV10-3, the J call TRBJ1-2; D might be TRBD1 (5 bases). CDR1 and CDR2 (germline): ENHRY, SYGVKD. The CDR3 has 14 amino acids. The V end lost 5 bases, the J end lost 0 bases, and 10 bases lay between the germline ends.

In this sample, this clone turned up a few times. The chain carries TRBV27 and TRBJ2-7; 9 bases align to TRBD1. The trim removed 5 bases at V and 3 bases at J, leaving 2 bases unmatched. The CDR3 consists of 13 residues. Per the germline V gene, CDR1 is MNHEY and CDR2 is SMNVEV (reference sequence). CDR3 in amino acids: CASSQTGGYEQYF. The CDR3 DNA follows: TGTGCCAGCAGTCAGACAGGGGGCTACGAGCAGTACTTC.

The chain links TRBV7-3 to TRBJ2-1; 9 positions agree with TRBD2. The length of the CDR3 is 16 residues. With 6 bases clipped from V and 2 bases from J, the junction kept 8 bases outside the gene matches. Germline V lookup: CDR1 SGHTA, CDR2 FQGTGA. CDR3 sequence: CASSSVAGAAYNEQFF. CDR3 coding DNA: TGTGCCAGCAGTTCCGTAGCGGGAGCGGCCTACAATGAGCAGTTCTTC.

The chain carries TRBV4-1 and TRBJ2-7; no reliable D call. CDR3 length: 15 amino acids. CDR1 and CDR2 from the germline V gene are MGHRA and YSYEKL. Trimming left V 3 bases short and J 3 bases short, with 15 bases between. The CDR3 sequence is CASSQSARSYYEQYF. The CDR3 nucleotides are TGCGCCAGCAGCCAGTCGGCAAGGAGCTACTACGAGCAGTACTTC.

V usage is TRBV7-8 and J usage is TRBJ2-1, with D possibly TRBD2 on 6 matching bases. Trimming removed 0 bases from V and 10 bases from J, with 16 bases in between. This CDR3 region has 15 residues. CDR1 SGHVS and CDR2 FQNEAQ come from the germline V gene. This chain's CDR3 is CASSLAGGPIQEQFF. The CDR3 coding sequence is TGTGCCAGCAGCTTAGCGGGGGGACCCATCCAGGAGCAGTTCTTC.

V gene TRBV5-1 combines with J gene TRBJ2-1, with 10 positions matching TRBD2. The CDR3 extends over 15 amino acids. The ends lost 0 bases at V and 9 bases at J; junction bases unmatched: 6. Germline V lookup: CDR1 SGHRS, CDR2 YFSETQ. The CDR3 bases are TGCGCCAGCAGCTTGGAAGCGGGAGGGCCAATTGAGCAGTTCTTC. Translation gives CASSLEAGGPIEQFF.

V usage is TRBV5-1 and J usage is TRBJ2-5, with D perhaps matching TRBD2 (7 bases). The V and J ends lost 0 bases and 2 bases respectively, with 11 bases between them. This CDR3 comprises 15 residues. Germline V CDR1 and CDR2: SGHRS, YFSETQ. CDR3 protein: CASSLAGGPQETQYF. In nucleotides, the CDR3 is TGCGCCAGCAGCTTGGCCGGGGGGCCTCAAGAGACCCAGTACTTC.